Sequencing of this T cell receptor beta chain was carried out in a study of blood T cells in healthy people across ages. General study findings and limits: Significant beta diversity loss was already apparent by age around 36, declining roughly linearly. Greater diversity and more naive CD4+ cells were seen in long-lived donors than in aged donors.

Donors were systemically healthy Caucasian individuals from Russia aged about 6 to 90 years. The authors drew approximately 9 milliliters of peripheral blood from each donor. A sample-barcoded 5' primer and a J-beta primer mix were used in a second PCR of roughly 7 to 11 cycles. Each CDR3 protein gets one entry after TCRdb re-called the 5' RACE reads with MiXCR. The sample has under 750,000 distinct CDR3 sequences; roughly 43% are singletons. The CDR3 consists of 17 residues. V shed 2 bases, J shed 12 bases, and the junction held 18 bases outside the gene matches. The V gene's germline CDR1 is MNHEY and CDR2 SVGAGI. On this clonotype itself: Its target is not known.

The V and J genes are TRBV6-5 and TRBJ2-1; TRBD2 aligns across 8 bases. This clonotype was sampled from a man older than 75 in good health. Sequencing used blood. The CDR3 nucleotides are TGTGCCAGCAGTTACCTTCCCCAGCGGGAGCTTTCCACTGGGCAGTTCTTC. Residues: CASSYLPQRELSTGQFF.